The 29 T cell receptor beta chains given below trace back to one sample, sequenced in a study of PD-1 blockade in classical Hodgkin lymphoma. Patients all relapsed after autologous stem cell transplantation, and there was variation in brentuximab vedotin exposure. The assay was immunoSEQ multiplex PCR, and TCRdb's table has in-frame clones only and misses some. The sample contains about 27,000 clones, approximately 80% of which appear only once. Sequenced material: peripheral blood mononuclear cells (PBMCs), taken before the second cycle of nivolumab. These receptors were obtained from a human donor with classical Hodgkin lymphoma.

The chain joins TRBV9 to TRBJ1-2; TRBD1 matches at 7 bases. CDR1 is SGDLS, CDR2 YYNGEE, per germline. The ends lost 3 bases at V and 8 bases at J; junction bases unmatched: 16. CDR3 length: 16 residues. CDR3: CASSGDPLMTGKGYTF. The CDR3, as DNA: TGTGCCAGCAGCGGAGACCCACTTATGACAGGGAAAGGCTACACCTTC.

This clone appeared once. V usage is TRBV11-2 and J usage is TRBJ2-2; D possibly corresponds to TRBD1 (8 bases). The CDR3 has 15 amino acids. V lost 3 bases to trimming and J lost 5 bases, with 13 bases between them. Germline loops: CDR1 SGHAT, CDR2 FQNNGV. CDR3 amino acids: CASSFIQGGTGELFF. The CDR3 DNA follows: TGTGCCAGCAGCTTTATACAGGGGGGGACCGGGGAGCTGTTTTTT.

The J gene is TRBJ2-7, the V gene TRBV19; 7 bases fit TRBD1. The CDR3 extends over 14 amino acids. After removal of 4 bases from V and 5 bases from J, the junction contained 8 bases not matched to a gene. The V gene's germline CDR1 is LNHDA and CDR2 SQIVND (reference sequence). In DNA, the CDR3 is TGTGCCAGTAGTAAGCAGGGGGTTCGGGACGAGCAGTACTTC. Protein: CASSKQGVRDEQYF.

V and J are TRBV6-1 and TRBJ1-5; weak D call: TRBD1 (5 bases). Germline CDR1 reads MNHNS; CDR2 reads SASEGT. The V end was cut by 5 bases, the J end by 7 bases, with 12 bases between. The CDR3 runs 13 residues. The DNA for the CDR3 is TGTGCCAGCAGTTCAACAGGAGGACAGCCCCAGCATTTT. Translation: CASSSTGGQPQHF.

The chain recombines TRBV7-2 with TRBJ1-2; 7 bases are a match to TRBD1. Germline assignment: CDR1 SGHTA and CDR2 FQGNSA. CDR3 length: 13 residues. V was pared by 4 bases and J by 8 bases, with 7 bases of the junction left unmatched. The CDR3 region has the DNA TGTGCCAGCAGCTCCGACAGGGCTGGAGGCTACACCTTC. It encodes CASSSDRAGGYTF. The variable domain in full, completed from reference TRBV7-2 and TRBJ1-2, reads GAGVSQSPSNKVTEKGKDVELRCDPISGHTALYWYRQSLGQGLEFLIYFQGNSAPDKSGLPSDRFSAERTGGSVSTLTIQRTQQEDSAVYLCASSSDRAGGYTFGSGTRLTVV.

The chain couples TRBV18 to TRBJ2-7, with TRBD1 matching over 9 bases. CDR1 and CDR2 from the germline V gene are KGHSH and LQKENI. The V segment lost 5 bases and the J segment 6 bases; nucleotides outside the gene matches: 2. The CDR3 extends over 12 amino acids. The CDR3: CASSRTGAEQYF. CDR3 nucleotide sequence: TGTGCCAGCTCAAGGACAGGGGCCGAGCAGTACTTC.

The CDR3 DNA is TGTGCCAGTAGTATATCCGGGACCGTGAACACTGAAGCTTTCTTT. Protein sequence: CASSISGTVNTEAFF. The chain combines TRBV19 with TRBJ1-1; possibly TRBD1 for D (5 bases). The CDR3 extends over 15 amino acids. Germline V gene sequence: CDR1 LNHDA, CDR2 SQIVND (reference sequence). Trimming shortened V by 2 bases and J by 0 bases, and 10 bases separated the two germline ends.

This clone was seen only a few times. CDR3 DNA sequence: TGCGCCAGCAGCTTGGGAGACGGAGACACTGAAGCTTTCTTT. This translates into CASSLGDGDTEAFF. V and J are TRBV5-1 and TRBJ1-1; D gene ambiguous. Looked up from germline, CDR1 is SGHRS and CDR2 is YFSETQ. V lost 0 bases, J lost 3 bases, and 9 bases lay in between. This CDR3 contains 14 residues. Using reference TRBV5-1 and TRBJ1-1 for the parts outside the CDR3, the full variable domain is KAGVTQTPRYLIKTRGQQVTLSCSPISGHRSVSWYQQTPGQGLQFLFEYFSETQRNKGNFPGRFSGRQFSNSRSEMNVSTLELGDSALYLCASSLGDGDTEAFFGQGTRLTVV.

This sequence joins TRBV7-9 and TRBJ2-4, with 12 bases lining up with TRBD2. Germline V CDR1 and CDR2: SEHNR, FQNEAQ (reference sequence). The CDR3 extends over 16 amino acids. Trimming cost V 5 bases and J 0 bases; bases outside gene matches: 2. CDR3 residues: CASSPLAGGAKNIQYF. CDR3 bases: TGTGCCAGCAGCCCACTAGCGGGGGGAGCCAAAAACATTCAGTACTTC.

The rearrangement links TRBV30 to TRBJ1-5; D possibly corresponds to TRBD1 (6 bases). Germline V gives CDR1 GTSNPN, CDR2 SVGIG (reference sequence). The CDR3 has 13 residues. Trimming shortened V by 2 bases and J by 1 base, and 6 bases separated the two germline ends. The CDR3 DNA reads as TGTGCCTGGAGTACAGGGAGCAATCAGCCCCAGCATTTT. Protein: CAWSTGSNQPQHF.

The CDR3 region has the DNA TGTGCCAGTACCCCCGACGGTACCTACGAGCAGTACTTC. Its translation is CASTPDGTYEQYF. This chain joins TRBV6-6 and TRBJ2-5; D gene ambiguous. The J call is uncertain, as TRBJ2-7 better fits the DNA end. The CDR3 totals 13 residues. Looked up from germline, CDR1 is MNHNY and CDR2 is SVGAGI (reference sequence).

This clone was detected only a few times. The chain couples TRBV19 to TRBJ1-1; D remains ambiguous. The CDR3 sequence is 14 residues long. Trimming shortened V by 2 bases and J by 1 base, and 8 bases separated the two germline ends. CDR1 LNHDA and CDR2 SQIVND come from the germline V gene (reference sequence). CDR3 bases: TGTGCCAGTAGTATAAGGGCGGGGAACACTGAAGCTTTCTTT. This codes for CASSIRAGNTEAFF.

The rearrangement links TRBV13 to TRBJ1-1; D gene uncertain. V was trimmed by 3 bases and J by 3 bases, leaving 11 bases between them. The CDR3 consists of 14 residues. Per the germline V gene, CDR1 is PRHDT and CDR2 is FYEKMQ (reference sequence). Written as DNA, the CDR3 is TGTGCCAGCAGCTTCACACAGACCGACACTGAAGCTTTCTTT. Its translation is CASSFTQTDTEAFF.

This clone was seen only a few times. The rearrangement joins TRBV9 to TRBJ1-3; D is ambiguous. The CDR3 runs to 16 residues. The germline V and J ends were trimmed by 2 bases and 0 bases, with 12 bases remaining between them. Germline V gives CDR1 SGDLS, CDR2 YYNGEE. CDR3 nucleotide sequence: TGTGCCAGCAGCGTGATGGGAACTTACTCTGGAAACACCATATATTTT. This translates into CASSVMGTYSGNTIYF. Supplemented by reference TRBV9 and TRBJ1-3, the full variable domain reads DSGVTQTPKHLITATGQRVTLRCSPRSGDLSVYWYQQSLDQGLQFLIQYYNGEERAKGNILERFSAQQFPDLHSELNLSSLELGDSALYFCASSVMGTYSGNTIYFGEGSWLTVV.

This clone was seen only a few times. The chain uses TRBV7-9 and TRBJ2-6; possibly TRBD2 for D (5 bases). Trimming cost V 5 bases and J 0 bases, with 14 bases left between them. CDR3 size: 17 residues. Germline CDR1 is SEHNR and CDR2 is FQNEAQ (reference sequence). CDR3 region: CASSPRWRYSGANVLTF. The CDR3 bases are TGTGCCAGCAGCCCCCGCTGGAGGTACTCTGGGGCCAACGTCCTGACTTTC.

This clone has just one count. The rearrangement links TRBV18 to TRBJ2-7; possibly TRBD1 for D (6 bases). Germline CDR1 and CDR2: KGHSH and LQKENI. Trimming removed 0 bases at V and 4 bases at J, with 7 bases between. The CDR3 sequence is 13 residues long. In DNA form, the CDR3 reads TGTGCCAGCTCACCACCCCAGGGGTACGAGCAGTACTTC. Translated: CASSPPQGYEQYF.

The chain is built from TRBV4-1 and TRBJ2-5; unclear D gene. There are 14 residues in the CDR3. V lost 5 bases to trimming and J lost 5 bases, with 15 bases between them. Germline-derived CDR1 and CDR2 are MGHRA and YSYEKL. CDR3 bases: TGCGCCAGCAGCTATACAGAAATACAGGAGACCCAGTACTTC. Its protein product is CASSYTEIQETQYF.

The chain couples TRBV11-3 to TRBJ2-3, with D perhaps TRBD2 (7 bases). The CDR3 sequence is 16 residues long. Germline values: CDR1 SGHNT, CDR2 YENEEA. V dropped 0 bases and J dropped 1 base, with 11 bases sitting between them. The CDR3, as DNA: TGTGCCAGCAGCTTAGAGGGGGGGGCCCGCACAGATACGCAGTATTTT. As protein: CASSLEGGARTDTQYF. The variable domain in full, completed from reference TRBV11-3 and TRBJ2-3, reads EAGVVQSPRYKIIEKKQPVAFWCNPISGHNTLYWYLQNLGQGPELLIRYENEEAVDDSQLPKDRFSAERLKGVDSTLKIQPAELGDSAVYLCASSLEGGARTDTQYFGPGTRLTVL.

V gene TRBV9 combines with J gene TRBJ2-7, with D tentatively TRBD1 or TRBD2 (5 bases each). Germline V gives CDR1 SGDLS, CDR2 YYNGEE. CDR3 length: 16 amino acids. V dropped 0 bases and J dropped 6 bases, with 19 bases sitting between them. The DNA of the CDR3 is TGTGCCAGCAGCGTAGACAAATGGGGGTATGGGGGCGAGCAGTACTTC. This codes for CASSVDKWGYGGEQYF.

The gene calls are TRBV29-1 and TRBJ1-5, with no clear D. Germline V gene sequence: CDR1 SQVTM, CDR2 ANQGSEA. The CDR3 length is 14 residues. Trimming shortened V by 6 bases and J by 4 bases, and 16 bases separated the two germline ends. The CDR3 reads CSVAEGQVNQPQHF. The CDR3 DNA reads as TGCAGCGTGGCAGAAGGGCAGGTTAATCAGCCCCAGCATTTT.

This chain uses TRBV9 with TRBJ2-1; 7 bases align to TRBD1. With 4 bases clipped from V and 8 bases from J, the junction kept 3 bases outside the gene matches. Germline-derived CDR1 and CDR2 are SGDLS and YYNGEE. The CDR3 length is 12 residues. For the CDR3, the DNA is TGTGCCAGCAGCTTACAGGGGTATGAGCAGTTCTTC. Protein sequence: CASSLQGYEQFF.

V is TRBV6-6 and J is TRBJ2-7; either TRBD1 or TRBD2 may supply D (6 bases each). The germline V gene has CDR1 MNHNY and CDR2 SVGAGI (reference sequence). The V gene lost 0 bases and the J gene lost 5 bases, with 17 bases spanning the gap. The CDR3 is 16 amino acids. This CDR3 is CASSYSSGVGGNEQYF. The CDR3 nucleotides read TGTGCCAGCAGTTACTCGTCAGGGGTCGGGGGAAACGAGCAGTACTTC.

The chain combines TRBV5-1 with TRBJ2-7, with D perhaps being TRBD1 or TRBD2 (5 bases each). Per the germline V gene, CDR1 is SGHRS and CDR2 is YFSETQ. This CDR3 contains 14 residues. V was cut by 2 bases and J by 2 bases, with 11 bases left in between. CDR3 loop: CASSFEGHPYEQYF. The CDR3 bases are TGCGCCAGCAGCTTTGAGGGGCACCCCTACGAGCAGTACTTC.

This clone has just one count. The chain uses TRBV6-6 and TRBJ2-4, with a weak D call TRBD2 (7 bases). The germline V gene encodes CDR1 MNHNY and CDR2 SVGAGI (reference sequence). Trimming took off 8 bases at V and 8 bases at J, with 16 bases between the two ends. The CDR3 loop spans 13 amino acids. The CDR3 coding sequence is TGTGCCAGCCTAGATGGGGGGGCTTACATTCAGTACTTC. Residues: CASLDGGAYIQYF.

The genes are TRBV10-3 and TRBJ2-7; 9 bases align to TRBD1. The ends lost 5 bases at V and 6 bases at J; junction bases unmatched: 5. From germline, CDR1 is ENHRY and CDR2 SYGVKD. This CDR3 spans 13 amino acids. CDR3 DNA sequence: TGTGCCATCAGTATACAGGGGGCCGGCGAGCAGTACTTC. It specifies CAISIQGAGEQYF.

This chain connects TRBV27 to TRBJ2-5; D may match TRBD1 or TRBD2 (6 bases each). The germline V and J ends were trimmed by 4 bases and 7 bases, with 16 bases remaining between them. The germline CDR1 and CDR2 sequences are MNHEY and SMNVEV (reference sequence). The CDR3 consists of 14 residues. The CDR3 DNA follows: TGTGCCAGCAGTTCACAAGGGGGGTCGGGGACCCAGTACTTC. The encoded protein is CASSSQGGSGTQYF.

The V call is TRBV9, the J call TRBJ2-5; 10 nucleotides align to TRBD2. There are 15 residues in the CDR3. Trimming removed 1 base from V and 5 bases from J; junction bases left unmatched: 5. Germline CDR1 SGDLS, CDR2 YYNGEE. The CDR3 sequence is CASSVQRGGRETQYF. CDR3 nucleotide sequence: TGTGCCAGCAGCGTACAGCGGGGGGGCCGCGAGACCCAGTACTTC.

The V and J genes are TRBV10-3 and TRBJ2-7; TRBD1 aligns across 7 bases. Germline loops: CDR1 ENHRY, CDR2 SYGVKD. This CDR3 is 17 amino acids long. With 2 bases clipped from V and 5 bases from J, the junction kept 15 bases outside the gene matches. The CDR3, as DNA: TGTGCCATCAGTGAGCCGACCCCCCTAGTAGGGGGCCACGAGCAGTACTTC. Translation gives CAISEPTPLVGGHEQYF.

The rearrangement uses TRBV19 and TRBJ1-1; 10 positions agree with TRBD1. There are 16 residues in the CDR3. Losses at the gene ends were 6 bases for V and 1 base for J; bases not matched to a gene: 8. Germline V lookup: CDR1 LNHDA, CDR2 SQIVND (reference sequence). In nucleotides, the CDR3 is TGTGCCAGTAGCTGGGGGGACAGGGGTAAGAACACTGAAGCTTTCTTT. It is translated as CASSWGDRGKNTEAFF.